This T cell receptor beta chain was captured by sequencing in a study of spatial heterogeneity in lung cancer. Regarding the study as a whole: Ubiquitous expanded tumor TCRs appeared in blood more at resection than follow-up.

A single record per CDR3 protein comes from TCRdb applying MiXCR to the 5' RACE reads. The sample includes just under 95,000 distinct CDR3 sequences, approximately 12% of them seen just once. Notes on this clonotype: The antigen remains undetermined.

Described time point: sample taken at primary tumor resection. The approximately 67 donors had untreated early-stage non-small cell lung cancer. The germline V and J ends were trimmed by 4 bases and 3 bases, with 19 bases remaining between them. This CDR3 region has 16 residues. V is TRBV12-3 or TRBV12-4 and J is TRBJ2-7, with D maybe TRBD2 (6 bases). The sequencing here drew on PBMCs, taken at surgery. The TCR was taken from a male donor with early-stage non-small cell lung cancer. CDR3 loop: CASSSWFGGKNYEQYF. CDR3 DNA: TGTGCCAGCAGTTCCTGGTTCGGAGGGAAAAACTACGAGCAGTACTTC.